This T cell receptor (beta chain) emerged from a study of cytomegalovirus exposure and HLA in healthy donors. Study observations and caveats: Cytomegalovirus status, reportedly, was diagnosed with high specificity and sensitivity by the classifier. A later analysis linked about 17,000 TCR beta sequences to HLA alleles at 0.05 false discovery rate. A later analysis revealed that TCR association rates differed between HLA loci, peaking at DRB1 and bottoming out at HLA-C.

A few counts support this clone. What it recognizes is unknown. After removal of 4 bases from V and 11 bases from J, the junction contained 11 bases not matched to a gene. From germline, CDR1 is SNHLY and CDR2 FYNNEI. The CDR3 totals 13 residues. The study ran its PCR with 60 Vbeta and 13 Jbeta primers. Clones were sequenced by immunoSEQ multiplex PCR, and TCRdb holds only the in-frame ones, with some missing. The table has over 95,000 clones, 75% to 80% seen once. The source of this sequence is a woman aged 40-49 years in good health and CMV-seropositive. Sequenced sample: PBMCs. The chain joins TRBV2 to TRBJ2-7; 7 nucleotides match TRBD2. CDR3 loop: CASSVLGVGGKYF. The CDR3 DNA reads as TGTGCCAGCAGTGTTCTAGGGGTCGGGGGGAAGTACTTC.